The text below deals with one T cell receptor (beta chain). Per the original methods: Researchers report that nucleated cell counts were estimated from reference gene primer amplification. Produced via immunoSEQ multiplex PCR; TCRdb's table is partial and in-frame only. V and J calls and clone size are those listed in that table; D and trimming were worked out from the DNA. The sample consists of roughly 100,000 clones, approximately 80% of them appearing once. This entry belongs to a study of blood T cell repertoires in COVID-19. The CDR3 has 13 residues. Per germline, CDR1 SGHRS and CDR2 YFSETQ. The V gene lost 1 base and the J gene lost 6 bases, with 10 bases spanning the gap.

Source material: peripheral blood. The source is a woman in her sixties or seventies with acute or convalescent COVID-19. The chain recombines TRBV5-1 with TRBJ1-2; weak D call: TRBD1 (5 bases). This CDR3 reads CASSLSRVNGYTF. Here the CDR3 DNA reads TGCGCCAGCAGCTTGAGCAGGGTCAATGGCTACACCTTC.